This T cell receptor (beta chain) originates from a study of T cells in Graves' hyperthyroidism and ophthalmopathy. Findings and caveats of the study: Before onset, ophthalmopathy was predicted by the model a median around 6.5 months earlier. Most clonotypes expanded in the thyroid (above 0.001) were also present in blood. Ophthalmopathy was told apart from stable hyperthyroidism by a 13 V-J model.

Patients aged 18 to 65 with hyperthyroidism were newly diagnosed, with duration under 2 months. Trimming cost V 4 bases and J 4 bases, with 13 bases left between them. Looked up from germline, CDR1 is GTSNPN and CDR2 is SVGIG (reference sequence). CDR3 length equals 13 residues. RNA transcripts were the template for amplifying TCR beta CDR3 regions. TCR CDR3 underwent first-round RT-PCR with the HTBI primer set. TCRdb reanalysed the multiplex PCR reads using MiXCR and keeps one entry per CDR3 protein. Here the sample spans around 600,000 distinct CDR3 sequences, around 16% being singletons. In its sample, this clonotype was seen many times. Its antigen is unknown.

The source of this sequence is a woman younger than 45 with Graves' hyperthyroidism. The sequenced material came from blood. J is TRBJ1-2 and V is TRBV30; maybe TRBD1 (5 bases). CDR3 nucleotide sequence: TGTGCCTGGAACCAGGGAAGAAGCTATGGCTACACCTTC. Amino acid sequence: CAWNQGRSYGYTF.